This T cell receptor (beta chain) was obtained from a study of T cells after yellow fever vaccination. CDR3 size: 14 residues. Trimming shortened V by 6 bases and J by 7 bases, and 15 bases separated the two germline ends. This clonotype was seen ten or more times. Each CDR3 protein gets one entry after TCRdb re-called the 5' RACE reads with MiXCR. The sample yields approximately 24,000 distinct CDR3 sequences, 4.5% to 7% seen once. The TCR comes from a man younger than 40 who received the YFV17D yellow fever vaccine. The sample was PBMCs, either bulk or a sorted T-cell subset (CD4+, CD8+, memory, or dextramer-sorted; not recorded which), taken 15 days after the yellow fever booster vaccination. The J gene is TRBJ1-4, the V gene TRBV12-3 or TRBV12-4; possibly TRBD1 for D (5 bases). The chain's CDR3 is CASSLTEGSEKLFF. As DNA, the CDR3 is TGTGCCAGCAGCTTGACAGAGGGAAGTGAAAAACTGTTTTTT.